Below, 20 T cell receptor beta chains from the same sample are listed, as sequenced in a study of beta chain features in type 1 diabetes. General study results and limits: Among all four CD4+ subsets, Type 1 diabetes patients had TCRB CDR3s that were moderately but significantly shorter.

These receptors' targets are unknown. Expressed TCRB transcripts were sequenced after all isolated RNA was converted to cDNA. The repertoire was sequenced with immunoSEQ multiplex PCR; TCRdb's copy has only in-frame clones and lacks some. Here the sample spans fewer than 300,000 clones, roughly 11% being singletons. The sample taken for sequencing was naive CD4+ T cells from blood. The origin of the receptors is a man in his thirties or forties with type 1 diabetes.

The chain couples TRBV7-9 to TRBJ2-7, with 7 bases fitting TRBD1. This CDR3 contains 16 residues. J lost 8 bases, V lost 3 bases, and 16 bases had no gene match. CDR1 SEHNR and CDR2 FQNEAQ come from the germline V gene (reference sequence). The CDR3 DNA follows: TGTGCCAGCAGCTTCCCCCGGCAGGTCCAGGGGGTGAAGCAGTACTTC. Translated, it gives CASSFPRQVQGVKQYF.

Here the CDR3 reads CSVVQGAVDTEAFF. The CDR3 DNA is TGCAGCGTTGTGCAGGGGGCTGTGGACACTGAAGCTTTCTTT. The chain uses TRBV29-1 and TRBJ1-1; 8 bases are shared with TRBD1. The CDR3 contains 14 residues. The germline V gene has CDR1 SQVTM and CDR2 ANQGSEA. Germline trimming cut 4 bases from V and 3 bases from J; bases unmatched to any gene: 7.

A few counts support this clone. V is TRBV28 and J is TRBJ2-7; perhaps TRBD2 as D (6 bases). Germline V gives CDR1 MDHEN, CDR2 SYDVKM. The CDR3 spans 16 residues. Trimming removed 4 bases at V and 5 bases at J, with 21 bases between. The CDR3, as DNA: TGTGCCAGCAGTTCCCCCGGTGAGCGGGCCACGCACGAGCAGTACTTC. It translates to CASSSPGERATHEQYF.

The chain combines TRBV20-1 with TRBJ1-5, with D unresolved. V shed 6 bases and J shed 5 bases, with 5 bases lying between them. In germline, CDR1 is DFQATT, CDR2 SNEGSKA (reference sequence). This CDR3 region has 10 residues. CDR3 sequence reads: CSAGDQPQHF. The CDR3 region has the DNA TGCAGTGCCGGGGATCAGCCCCAGCATTTT.

The chain recombines TRBV7-8 with TRBJ1-1; no firm D call. CDR3 length: 14 residues. Trimming cost V 5 bases and J 3 bases, with 13 bases left between them. Germline CDR1 is SGHVS and CDR2 is FQNEAQ. Written as DNA, the CDR3 is TGTGCCAGCAGCGCTGACGTCGGGGACACTGAAGCTTTCTTT. As protein: CASSADVGDTEAFF.

This clone was counted only a few times. The chain recombines TRBV7-2 with TRBJ2-3; D call uncertain. V lost 0 bases and J 3 bases, leaving 7 bases between the germline ends. The CDR3 length is 14 residues. In germline, CDR1 is SGHTA, CDR2 FQGNSA. The CDR3 region has the DNA TGTGCCAGCAGCTTAGCGCTGACTACAGATACGCAGTATTTT. This translates into CASSLALTTDTQYF.

This clone occurred a few times. This chain links TRBV5-1 with TRBJ2-1, with 9 bases lining up with TRBD2. J gave up 3 bases and V 0 bases, and 4 bases lay outside the gene matches. The germline gives CDR1 SGHRS, CDR2 YFSETQ. This CDR3 region has 16 residues. This chain's CDR3 is CASSLAGRGGYNEQFF. The CDR3 DNA follows: TGCGCCAGCAGCTTGGCAGGGCGGGGGGGCTACAATGAGCAGTTCTTC.

Of note for this clone: Germline and junction disagree at one end, which may indicate a read error. The chain uses TRBV6-1 and TRBJ2-3; D is unresolved. Germline CDR1 reads MNHNS; CDR2 reads SASEGT. CDR3 length: 12 amino acids. The CDR3 DNA follows: TGTGCCAGCAGTGACCTATCCCAAACTCCATTTTTT. It codes for CASSDLSQTPFF.

A few counts support this clone. The V gene is TRBV5-4, the J gene TRBJ2-5; tentative D call: TRBD1 (6 bases). From germline, CDR1 is SGHNT and CDR2 YYREEE (reference sequence). Trimming took off 5 bases at V and 3 bases at J, with 11 bases between the two ends. The CDR3 consists of 13 residues. CDR3 amino acids: CASSFYREETQYF. In nucleotides, the CDR3 is TGTGCCAGCAGTTTTTACAGGGAAGAGACCCAGTACTTC.

This clone was seen a few times. The V gene is TRBV9, the J gene TRBJ2-2; 9 bases fit TRBD2. This CDR3 comprises 18 residues. In germline, CDR1 is SGDLS, CDR2 YYNGEE. V shed 3 bases and J 4 bases; nucleotides not matched to a gene: 13. The CDR3 reads CASSGFRGGASPTGELFF. The CDR3, as DNA: TGTGCCAGCAGCGGCTTTCGCGGGGGGGCTTCACCCACCGGGGAGCTGTTTTTT.

The V and J genes are TRBV5-4 and TRBJ2-7; TRBD1 matches at 12 bases. This CDR3 has 15 residues. V was pared by 4 bases and J by 4 bases, with 6 bases of the junction left unmatched. The germline V gene has CDR1 SGHNT and CDR2 YYREEE (reference sequence). As DNA, the CDR3 is TGTGCCAGCAGCCCGGGGGGACAGGGGGCGTACGAGCAGTACTTC. The encoded protein is CASSPGGQGAYEQYF.

The chain's CDR3 is CSVTMDHGNTIYF. In DNA, the CDR3 is TGCAGCGTTACAATGGATCACGGGAACACCATATATTTT. The chain recombines TRBV29-1 with TRBJ1-3; D remains unclear. Germline V gives CDR1 SQVTM, CDR2 ANQGSEA. The CDR3 is 13 amino acids. V lost 5 bases to trimming and J lost 7 bases, with 15 bases between them.

This clone occurred a few times. The chain is built from TRBV6-5 and TRBJ1-3; D remains ambiguous. This CDR3 has 15 amino acids. CDR1 is MNHEY and CDR2 is SVGAGI in the germline V gene. The ends were cut back, 2 bases at V and 2 bases at J, with 10 bases in the middle. The CDR3, as DNA: TGTGCCAGCAGTTACGGCACAGCTCCTGGAAACACCATATATTTT. Translating it yields CASSYGTAPGNTIYF.

This clone was counted between two and nine times. The chain recombines TRBV18 with TRBJ2-7; D gene ambiguous. This CDR3 spans 13 amino acids. Germline assignment: CDR1 KGHSH and CDR2 LQKENI. With 3 bases removed from V and 3 bases from J, the gap between germline ends came to 9 bases. Here the CDR3 DNA reads TGTGCCAGCTCACCGCCGGCAGGCTACGAGCAGTACTTC. Protein sequence: CASSPPAGYEQYF.

The chain combines TRBV7-9 with TRBJ1-6; no reliable D call. V lost 5 bases and J 0 bases, leaving 8 bases between the germline ends. This CDR3 is built from 15 residues. Germline V gene data show CDR1 as SEHNR and CDR2 as FQNEAQ (reference sequence). The chain's CDR3 is CASSLQSSYNSPLHF. CDR3 bases: TGTGCCAGCAGCCTACAGAGCTCCTATAATTCACCCCTCCACTTT.

This clone was counted only a few times. The same CDR3 is also encoded by other DNA sequences in this sample. The J gene is TRBJ2-7, the V gene TRBV11-2, with D perhaps matching TRBD2 (5 bases). Germline V gene lookup returns CDR1 SGHAT and CDR2 FQNNGV. Trimming left V 0 bases short and J 3 bases short, with 6 bases between. CDR3 size: 13 residues. The CDR3 loop reads CASSLDRGYEQYF. The CDR3 bases are TGTGCCAGCAGCTTAGATCGGGGCTACGAGCAGTACTTC.

This clone was seen only a few times. The chain combines TRBV6-1 with TRBJ2-7; 7 bases map to TRBD2. This CDR3 spans 14 amino acids. Germline trimming cut 6 bases from V and 3 bases from J; bases unmatched to any gene: 8. CDR1 is MNHNS and CDR2 is SASEGT in the germline V gene. The CDR3 region is CASSGGLKGYEQYF. CDR3 sequence (DNA): TGTGCCAGCAGCGGGGGGTTGAAGGGCTACGAGCAGTACTTC.

V usage is TRBV7-2 and J usage is TRBJ1-6, with 11 bases fitting TRBD1. This CDR3 contains 14 residues. The germline V gene has CDR1 SGHTA and CDR2 FQGNSA. V lost 3 bases and J lost 9; bases outside the gene matches: 1. The CDR3 bases are TGTGCCAGCAGCTTGGACAGGGGGCCTTCACCCCTCCACTTT. As protein: CASSLDRGPSPLHF.

This chain links TRBV5-1 with TRBJ2-7, with 8 bases that match TRBD1. This CDR3 has 16 amino acids. The junction had 8 bases not matched to a gene; V was cut back by 0 bases and J by 3 bases. Per the germline V gene, CDR1 is SGHRS and CDR2 is YFSETQ. The CDR3 protein is CASSLAVWDRNYEQYF. In nucleotides, the CDR3 is TGCGCCAGCAGCTTGGCAGTGTGGGACAGGAACTACGAGCAGTACTTC. The full variable domain, rest sourced from reference TRBV5-1 and TRBJ2-7, is KAGVTQTPRYLIKTRGQQVTLSCSPISGHRSVSWYQQTPGQGLQFLFEYFSETQRNKGNFPGRFSGRQFSNSRSEMNVSTLELGDSALYLCASSLAVWDRNYEQYFGPGTRLTVT.

The V gene is TRBV25-1, the J gene TRBJ2-7, with 11 bases fitting TRBD2. This CDR3 contains 15 residues. Germline assignment: CDR1 MGHDK and CDR2 SYGVNS. V lost 2 bases to trimming and J lost 2 bases; unmatched junction nucleotides: 2. CDR3 coding DNA: TGTGCCAGCAGTGAACCTAGCGGGGGGCCCTACGAGCAGTACTTC. It is translated as CASSEPSGGPYEQYF.